The 25 T cell receptor beta chains below were found in one sample sequenced in a study of blood T cell dynamics during melanoma immunotherapy. Regarding time point: week 3, after first cycle of checkpoint inhibitor. Sequencing was performed with immunoSEQ multiplex PCR; in TCRdb, only in-frame clones are kept and a portion is missing. The sample has about 11,000 clones; approximately 80% are singletons. The material sequenced was blood, taken from a patient treated with checkpoint blockade. The origin of the receptors is a human donor with melanoma.

J is TRBJ2-1 and V is TRBV6-1, with D hard to call. The CDR3 is 14 residues long. V was shortened by 8 bases and J by 7 bases, with 18 bases between the two germline ends. Germline assignment: CDR1 MNHNS and CDR2 SASEGT. The CDR3 region has the DNA TGTGCCAGCCAACGGATGGGGATTTTTAATGAGCAGTTCTTC. Translation: CASQRMGIFNEQFF.

The table lists this clone with a few counts. V gene TRBV5-4 combines with J gene TRBJ1-2; D not resolved. This CDR3 has 14 amino acids. In germline, CDR1 is SGHNT, CDR2 YYREEE (reference sequence). Trimming shortened V by 0 bases and J by 3 bases, and 9 bases separated the two germline ends. The CDR3 is CASSLGQSYYGYTF. In DNA form, the CDR3 reads TGTGCCAGCAGCTTGGGGCAGTCTTACTATGGCTACACCTTC.

This clone has a handful of counts. This chain links TRBV4-2 with TRBJ1-5; 7 nucleotides align to TRBD1. Germline values: CDR1 LGHNA, CDR2 YNFKEQ. The ends lost 8 bases at V and 7 bases at J; junction bases unmatched: 11. This CDR3 spans 14 amino acids. CDR3 bases: TGTGCCAGCGCGGAAGAGACAGGGAACCAGCCCCAGCATTTT. It translates to CASAEETGNQPQHF.

This clone was observed a single time. The gene calls are TRBV15 and TRBJ2-7; D assignment may be TRBD1 or TRBD2 (6 bases each). This CDR3 is 14 amino acids long. V lost 1 base to trimming and J lost 2 bases, with 9 bases between them. Per germline, CDR1 LNHNV and CDR2 YYDKDF (reference sequence). This CDR3 is CATSRARGAYEQYF. CDR3 DNA: TGTGCCACCAGCAGAGCTAGGGGGGCCTACGAGCAGTACTTC.

The chain carries TRBV27 and TRBJ2-3, with TRBD2 matching 9 bases. The junction had 4 bases not matched to a gene; V was cut back by 4 bases and J by 5 bases. Germline lookup yields CDR1 MNHEY and CDR2 SMNVEV (reference sequence). This CDR3 has 14 amino acids. CDR3 in amino acids: CASSSGLAGDTQYF. The CDR3 region has the DNA TGTGCCAGCAGTTCGGGACTAGCTGGAGATACGCAGTATTTT.

The chain combines TRBV4-1 with TRBJ2-1, with D perhaps given as TRBD1 or TRBD2 (6 bases each). The CDR3 spans 15 residues. CDR1 is MGHRA and CDR2 is YSYEKL in the germline V gene. The V gene lost 6 bases and the J gene lost 9 bases, with 21 bases spanning the gap. CDR3 amino acids: CASRHGGLGAGEQFF. The CDR3 DNA follows: TGCGCCAGCAGGCACGGGGGCCTCGGTGCCGGTGAGCAGTTCTTC.

The V and J genes are TRBV4-1 and TRBJ2-7; D could derive from TRBD1 or TRBD2 (5 bases each). This CDR3 has 15 residues. V was shortened by 0 bases and J by 2 bases, with 11 bases between the two germline ends. CDR1 MGHRA and CDR2 YSYEKL come from the germline V gene. The CDR3 sequence: CASSQDPGTPYEQYF. CDR3 nucleotides: TGCGCCAGCAGCCAAGATCCCGGGACCCCCTACGAGCAGTACTTC.

The chain combines TRBV10-3 with TRBJ2-6; D ambiguous. The CDR3 is 12 residues long. CDR1 and CDR2 (germline): ENHRY, SYGVKD. Trimming cost V 6 bases and J 2 bases, with 2 bases left between them. Here the CDR3 reads CAISPGANVLTF. The CDR3 DNA sequence: TGTGCCATCAGCCCTGGGGCCAACGTCCTGACTTTC.

The chain recombines TRBV4-1 with TRBJ2-5, with D possibly being TRBD2 (6 bases). The DNA end lines up better with TRBJ2-7; the J call may be wrong. The CDR3 sequence is 15 residues long. From germline, CDR1 is MGHRA and CDR2 YSYEKL. CDR3: CASSRGRGFTYEQYF. CDR3 DNA sequence: TGCGCCAGCAGCCGAGGGCGGGGATTCACCTACGAGCAGTACTTC.

The rearrangement links TRBV14 to TRBJ1-2; D gene uncertain. Germline CDR1 reads SGHDN; CDR2 reads FVKESK. The CDR3 runs 14 residues. V dropped 1 base and J dropped 4 bases, with 10 bases sitting between them. The CDR3 here is CASSQGGFGYGYTF. CDR3 bases: TGTGCCAGCAGCCAAGGGGGTTTTGGCTATGGCTACACCTTC.

This clone was counted between two and nine times. The chain is built from TRBV30 and TRBJ1-5; TRBD1 might be the D (6 bases). The ends were cut back, 1 base at V and 6 bases at J, with 13 bases in the middle. This CDR3 is built from 14 residues. The germline gives CDR1 GTSNPN, CDR2 SVGIG (reference sequence). The CDR3 DNA sequence: TGTGCCTGGAGTGCGGGGGGCGCGATTCAGCCCCAGCATTTT. Protein: CAWSAGGAIQPQHF. Full variable domain (rest looked up from reference TRBV30 and TRBJ1-5): SQTIHQWPATLVQPVGSPLSLECTVEGTSNPNLYWYRQAAGRGLQLLFYSVGIGQISSEVPQNLSASRPQDRQFILSSKKLLLSDSGFYLCAWSAGGAIQPQHFGDGTRLSIL.

The chain uses TRBV7-2 and TRBJ2-5, with D perhaps TRBD1 (6 bases). The V end lost 8 bases, the J end lost 3 bases, and 19 bases lay between the germline ends. The length of the CDR3 is 15 residues. CDR1 is SGHTA, CDR2 FQGNSA, per germline. Here the CDR3 reads CASPPQGQTKETQYF. The CDR3, as DNA: TGTGCCAGCCCCCCCCAGGGGCAGACCAAAGAGACCCAGTACTTC.

J is TRBJ2-5 and V is TRBV7-8, with TRBD2 identical over 10 bases. The J segment lost 1 base and the V segment lost 2 bases, leaving 4 bases of the junction unmatched. This CDR3 spans 16 amino acids. Germline V lookup: CDR1 SGHVS, CDR2 FQNEAQ. The CDR3 DNA sequence: TGTGCCAGCAGCTTACCCGGGACTAGCGCCCAAGAGACCCAGTACTTC. Translating it yields CASSLPGTSAQETQYF.

Concerning this clone itself: This likely came from a read error, as a far larger clone is one base away. The same CDR3 is also encoded by other DNA sequences in this sample. The chain carries TRBV5-1 and TRBJ2-7; TRBD1 is a possible D gene (7 bases). Trimming shortened V by 2 bases and J by 3 bases, and 12 bases separated the two germline ends. The CDR3 sequence is 14 residues long. Germline loops: CDR1 SGHRS, CDR2 YFSETQ. CDR3 in amino acids: CASSFGGTDYEQYV. Written as DNA, the CDR3 is TGCGCCAGCAGCTTTGGAGGGACAGACTACGAGCAGTACGTC.

CDR3 sequence (DNA): TGTGCCAGCAGCGCGTTGGGGCTAGCTCGCTACAATGAGCAGTTCTTC. The encoded protein is CASSALGLARYNEQFF. This sequence joins TRBV13 and TRBJ2-1; D tentatively fits TRBD1 or TRBD2 (5 bases each). The germline CDR1 and CDR2 sequences are PRHDT and FYEKMQ (reference sequence). The CDR3 spans 16 residues. Trimming left V 5 bases short and J 3 bases short, with 17 bases between.

The CDR3 here is CASSPAGGREKLFF. The CDR3 nucleotides are TGTGCCAGCAGCCCTGCAGGGGGAAGGGAAAAACTGTTTTTT. This chain links TRBV27 with TRBJ1-4; 7 positions match TRBD1. From germline, CDR1 is MNHEY and CDR2 SMNVEV (reference sequence). The CDR3 runs to 14 residues. After removal of 6 bases from V and 8 bases from J, the junction contained 9 bases not matched to a gene.

This clone is a singleton in its sample. The chain links TRBV2 to TRBJ1-6; 12 bases fit TRBD1. CDR1 is SNHLY and CDR2 is FYNNEI in the germline V gene. With 5 bases clipped from V and 7 bases from J, the junction kept 6 bases outside the gene matches. This CDR3 is 16 amino acids long. As DNA, the CDR3 is TGTGCCAGCAGTACGGGACAGGGGGCCTCGAATTCACCCCTCCACTTT. Its translation: CASSTGQGASNSPLHF.

This chain connects TRBV19 to TRBJ1-4; possible D gene TRBD1, 5 bases. V lost 6 bases to trimming and J lost 0 bases, with 11 bases between them. The CDR3 loop spans 15 amino acids. CDR1 is LNHDA, CDR2 SQIVND, per germline (reference sequence). The CDR3, as DNA: TGTGCCAGTAGGCGCTCAGGGACAACTAATGAAAAACTGTTTTTT. As protein: CASRRSGTTNEKLFF.

The rearrangement joins TRBV11-2 to TRBJ2-1; D may be TRBD2 (7 bases). CDR1 and CDR2 from the germline V gene are SGHAT and FQNNGV. Trimming shortened V by 6 bases and J by 2 bases, and 11 bases separated the two germline ends. The CDR3 length is 14 residues. CDR3 nucleotide sequence: TGTGCCAGCAGTAAGGGGGGGACCTACAATGAGCAGTTCTTC. It codes for CASSKGGTYNEQFF. The entire variable domain, with the rest obtained from reference TRBV11-2 and TRBJ2-1, is as follows: EAGVAQSPRYKIIEKRQSVAFWCNPISGHATLYWYQQILGQGPKLLIQFQNNGVVDDSQLPKDRFSAERLKGVDSTLKIQPAKLEDSAVYLCASSKGGTYNEQFFGPGTRLTVL.

This clone was seen more than once but under ten times. The V and J genes are TRBV21-1 and TRBJ1-1; the tabulated D call, TRBD1, remains unverified against the DNA. TRBV21-1 is a known pseudogene. The CDR3 totals 15 residues. CDR3 nucleotides: TGTGCCAGCACGGAAAACGGGTGGACAGTTCCTGAAGCTTTCTTT. Amino acid sequence: CASTENGWTVPEAFF.

V usage is TRBV7-2 and J usage is TRBJ2-7; D unclear. Trimming left V 1 base short and J 1 base short, with 8 bases between. This CDR3 contains 14 residues. The germline V gene has CDR1 SGHTA and CDR2 FQGNSA. The DNA of the CDR3 is TGTGCCAGCAGCTTAGTGGGCGGATCCTACGAGCAGTACTTC. As protein: CASSLVGGSYEQYF.

V is TRBV19 and J is TRBJ2-3, with 9 bases matching TRBD1. With V trimmed by 6 bases and J by 2 bases, 3 bases remained unmatched. This CDR3 comprises 14 residues. The germline CDR1 and CDR2 sequences are LNHDA and SQIVND (reference sequence). The CDR3 loop is CASSWDRATDTQYF. The CDR3 DNA follows: TGTGCCAGTAGCTGGGACAGGGCCACAGATACGCAGTATTTT.

The sample holds one count of this clone. The V call is TRBV25-1, the J call TRBJ1-2; weak D call: TRBD1 (6 bases). The germline gives CDR1 MGHDK, CDR2 SYGVNS. This CDR3 is 17 amino acids long. V lost 4 bases and J 8 bases, leaving 26 bases between the germline ends. The CDR3 nucleotides are TGTGCCAGCAGTGCCGCCCTCGGGACACCGTCAGATATCGGCTACACCTTC. It is translated as CASSAALGTPSDIGYTF.

The V and J genes are TRBV4-3 and TRBJ1-1, with TRBD1 as a possible D gene (6 bases). Germline V gene sequence: CDR1 LGHNA, CDR2 YSLEER. The CDR3 is 11 amino acids. V was cut by 7 bases and J by 5 bases, with 8 bases left in between. DNA of the CDR3: TGCGCCAGCAAGAGGGGGACTGAAGCTTTCTTT. This codes for CASKRGTEAFF.

The chain couples TRBV6-6 to TRBJ1-5; 7 nucleotides line up with TRBD1. Germline values: CDR1 MNHNY, CDR2 SVGAGI (reference sequence). V lost 5 bases to trimming and J lost 4 bases; unmatched junction nucleotides: 8. This CDR3 region has 15 residues. The CDR3 protein is CASSPGDRPNQPQHF. As DNA, the CDR3 is TGTGCCAGCAGTCCTGGGGACAGACCTAATCAGCCCCAGCATTTT.